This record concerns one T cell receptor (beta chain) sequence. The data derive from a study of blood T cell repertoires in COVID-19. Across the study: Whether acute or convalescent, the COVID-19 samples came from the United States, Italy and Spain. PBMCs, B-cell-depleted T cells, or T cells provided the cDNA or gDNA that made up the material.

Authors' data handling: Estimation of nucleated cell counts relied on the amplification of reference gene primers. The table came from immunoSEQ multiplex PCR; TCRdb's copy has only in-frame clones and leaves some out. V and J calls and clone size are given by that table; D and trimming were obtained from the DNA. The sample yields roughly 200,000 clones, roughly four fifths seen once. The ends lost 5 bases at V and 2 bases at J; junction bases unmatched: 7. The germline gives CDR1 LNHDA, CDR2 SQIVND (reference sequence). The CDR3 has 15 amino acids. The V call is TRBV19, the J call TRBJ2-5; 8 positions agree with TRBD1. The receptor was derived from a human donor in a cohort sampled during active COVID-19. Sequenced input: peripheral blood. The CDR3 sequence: CASSPRQGLQETQYF. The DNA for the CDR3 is TGTGCCAGTAGTCCCCGACAGGGGCTACAAGAGACCCAGTACTTC.